The clone carrying this T cell receptor (beta chain) was counted many times. The antigen is unknown. Building the TCR beta libraries relied on iRepertoire HTBI primers, and CDR3 regions underwent Arm-PCR. Each CDR3 protein is one row after TCRdb ran MiXCR on the multiplex PCR reads. The data contain roughly 380,000 distinct CDR3 sequences, roughly a sixth of them singletons. This sample is part of a study of regulatory T cells in long-lasting Graves disease. Study overall: Patients with new Graves' disease had used antithyroid drugs below 3 months.

Broader study findings: Thyroid tissue went unexamined; only peripheral blood was analyzed. Among samples with persistent disease, TRBV28, TRBJ1-2 and TRBJ2-5 were favored.

The CDR3 length is 15 residues. V was clipped by 4 bases and J by 0 bases, with 13 bases between them. The germline V gene has CDR1 SGHRS and CDR2 YFSETQ. Time point defined: newly diagnosed GD, antithyroid drugs for less than 3 months. After RNA was extracted from PBMCs, the TCR library was made from it. The chain has TRBV5-1 and TRBJ1-2, with D maybe TRBD1 (6 bases). The clonotype comes from a female donor with Graves disease. Sequencing was performed on peripheral blood mononuclear cells (PBMCs), taken at new diagnosis, from a patient treated with antithyroid drugs. CDR3 coding DNA: TGCGCCAGCAGCCTCTTGACAGGCTCTAACTATGGCTACACCTTC. Its protein is CASSLLTGSNYGYTF.